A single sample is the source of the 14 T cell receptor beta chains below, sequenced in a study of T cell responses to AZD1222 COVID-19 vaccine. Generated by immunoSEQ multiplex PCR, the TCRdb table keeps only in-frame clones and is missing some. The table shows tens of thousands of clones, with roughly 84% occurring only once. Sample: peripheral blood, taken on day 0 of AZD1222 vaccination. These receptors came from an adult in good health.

This chain's CDR3 is CASSLQGAKQETQYF. The CDR3 coding sequence is TGCGCCAGCAGCCTGCAGGGCGCGAAGCAAGAGACCCAGTACTTC. The chain recombines TRBV5-1 with TRBJ2-5, with D maybe TRBD1 (5 bases). Trimming shortened V by 4 bases and J by 2 bases, and 15 bases separated the two germline ends. The CDR3 covers 15 residues. The germline CDR1 and CDR2 sequences are SGHRS and YFSETQ.

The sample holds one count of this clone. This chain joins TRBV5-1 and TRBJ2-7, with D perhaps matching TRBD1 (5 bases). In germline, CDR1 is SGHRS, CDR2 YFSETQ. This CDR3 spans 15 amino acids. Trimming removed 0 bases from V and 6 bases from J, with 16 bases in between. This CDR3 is CASSLVAGRMSEQYF. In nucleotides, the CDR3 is TGCGCCAGCAGCTTGGTTGCAGGGCGGATGAGCGAGCAGTACTTC.

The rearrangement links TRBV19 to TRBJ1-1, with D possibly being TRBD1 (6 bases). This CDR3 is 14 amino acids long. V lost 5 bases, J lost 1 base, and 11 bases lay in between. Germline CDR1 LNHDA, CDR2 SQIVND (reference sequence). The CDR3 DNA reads TGTGCCAGTAGTGCGGGACACTCGAACACTGAAGCTTTCTTT. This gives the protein CASSAGHSNTEAFF.

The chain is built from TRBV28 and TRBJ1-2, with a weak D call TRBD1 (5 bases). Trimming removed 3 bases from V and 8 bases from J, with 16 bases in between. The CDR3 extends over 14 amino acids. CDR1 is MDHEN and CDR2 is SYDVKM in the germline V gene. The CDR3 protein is CASSLYTGTFGYTF. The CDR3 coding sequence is TGTGCCAGCAGTTTGTACACCGGGACGTTCGGCTACACCTTC.

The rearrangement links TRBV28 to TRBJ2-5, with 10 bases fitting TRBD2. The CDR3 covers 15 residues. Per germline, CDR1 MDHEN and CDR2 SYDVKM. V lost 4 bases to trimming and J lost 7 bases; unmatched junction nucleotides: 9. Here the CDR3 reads CASSSETSGTGTQYF. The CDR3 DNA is TGTGCCAGCAGTTCCGAAACTAGCGGGACGGGGACCCAGTACTTC.

The CDR3 DNA sequence: TGTGCCAGCAGCCAAGATCTATCGGGCATCTACGAGCAGTACTTC. It translates to CASSQDLSGIYEQYF. V gene TRBV4-2 combines with J gene TRBJ2-7; D is undetermined. V lost 0 bases and J 3 bases, leaving 12 bases between the germline ends. CDR3 length equals 15 residues. CDR1 is LGHNA and CDR2 is YNFKEQ in the germline V gene.

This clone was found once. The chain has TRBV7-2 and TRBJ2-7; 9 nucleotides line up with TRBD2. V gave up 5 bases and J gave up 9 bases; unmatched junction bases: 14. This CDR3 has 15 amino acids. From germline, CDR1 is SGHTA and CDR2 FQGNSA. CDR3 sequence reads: CASSGTSRTLRVQYF. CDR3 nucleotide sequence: TGTGCCAGCAGCGGGACTAGCCGTACCCTACGAGTGCAGTACTTC. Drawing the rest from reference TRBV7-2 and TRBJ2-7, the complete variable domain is GAGVSQSPSNKVTEKGKDVELRCDPISGHTALYWYRQSLGQGLEFLIYFQGNSAPDKSGLPSDRFSAERTGGSVSTLTIQRTQQEDSAVYLCASSGTSRTLRVQYFGPGTRLTVT.

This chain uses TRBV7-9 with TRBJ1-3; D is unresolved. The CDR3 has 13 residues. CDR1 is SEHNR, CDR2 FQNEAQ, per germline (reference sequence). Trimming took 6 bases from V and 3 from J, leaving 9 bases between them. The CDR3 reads CASSPGSGNTIYF. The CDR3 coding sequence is TGTGCCAGCAGTCCTGGAAGTGGAAACACCATATATTTT. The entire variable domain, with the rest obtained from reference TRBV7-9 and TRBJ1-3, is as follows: DTGVSQNPRHKITKRGQNVTFRCDPISEHNRLYWYRQTLGQGPEFLTYFQNEAQLEKSRLLSDRFSAERPKGSFSTLEIQRTEQGDSAMYLCASSPGSGNTIYFGEGSWLTVV.

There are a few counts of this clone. The chain's CDR3 is CASSLGPPSSYEQYF. For the CDR3, the DNA is TGTGCCAGCAGCTTAGGTCCACCTTCTAGCTACGAGCAGTACTTC. This chain joins TRBV7-2 and TRBJ2-7, with no clear D. Trimming took off 1 base at V and 3 bases at J, with 13 bases between the two ends. This CDR3 has 15 residues. In germline, CDR1 is SGHTA, CDR2 FQGNSA.

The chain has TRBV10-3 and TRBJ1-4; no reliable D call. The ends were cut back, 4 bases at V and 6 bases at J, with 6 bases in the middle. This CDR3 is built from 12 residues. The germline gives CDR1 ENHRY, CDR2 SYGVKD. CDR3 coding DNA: TGTGCCATCAGTGGGACCGATGAAAAACTGTTTTTT. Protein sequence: CAISGTDEKLFF.

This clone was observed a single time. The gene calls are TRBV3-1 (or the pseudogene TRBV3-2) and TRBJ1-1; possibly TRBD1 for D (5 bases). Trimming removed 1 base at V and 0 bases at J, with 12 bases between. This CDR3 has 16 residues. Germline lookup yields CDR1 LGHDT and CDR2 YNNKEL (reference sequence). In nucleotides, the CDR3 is TGTGCCAGCAGCCAAGTCACCGGGACTTTGAACACTGAAGCTTTCTTT. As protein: CASSQVTGTLNTEAFF.

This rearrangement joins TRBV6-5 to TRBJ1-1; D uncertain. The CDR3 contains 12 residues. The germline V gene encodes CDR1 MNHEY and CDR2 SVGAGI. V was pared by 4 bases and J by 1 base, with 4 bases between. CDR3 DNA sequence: TGTGCCAGCAGTTCGGCGAACACTGAAGCTTTCTTT. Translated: CASSSANTEAFF.

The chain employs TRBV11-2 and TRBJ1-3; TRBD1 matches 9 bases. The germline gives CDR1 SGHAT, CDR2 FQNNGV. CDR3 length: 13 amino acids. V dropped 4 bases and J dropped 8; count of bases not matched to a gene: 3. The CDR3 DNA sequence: TGTGCCAGCAGCTCGGGACAGGGACACACCATATATTTT. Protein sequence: CASSSGQGHTIYF.

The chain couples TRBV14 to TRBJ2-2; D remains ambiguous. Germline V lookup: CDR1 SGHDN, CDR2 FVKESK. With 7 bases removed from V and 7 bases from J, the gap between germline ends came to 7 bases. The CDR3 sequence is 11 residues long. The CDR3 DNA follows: TGTGCCAGCAACTCGGTCGGGGAGCTGTTTTTT. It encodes CASNSVGELFF.